This entry concerns a single T cell receptor (beta chain). The antigen is undetermined. Repertoires were generated with immunoSEQ multiplex PCR, while TCRdb's copy carries only in-frame clones and drops some. The data contain more than 35,000 clones, approximately 72% of them seen just once; the ten biggest clones take up about 13%. Trimming removed 5 bases from V and 2 bases from J, with 15 bases in between. Looked up from germline, CDR1 is GTSNPN and CDR2 is SVGIG (reference sequence). The CDR3 is 14 amino acids. The data stem from a study of OX40 agonist ivuxolimab in advanced cancers. Findings of the study overall: CD4+ and CD8+ blood T cells expanded clonally by week 6 at 0.1 to 3.0 mg/kg. Expanded clones belonging to CD8+ T cells outnumbered, on average, those of CD4+.

The chain links TRBV30 to TRBJ1-1; maybe TRBD1 (5 bases). The source of this sequence is an adult with an advanced solid tumor such as melanoma, head and neck, liver or kidney cancer. The specimen comprised CD4+ or CD8+ T cells sorted from blood, sampled in a trial of the OX40 agonist ivuxolimab. CDR3 region: CAWETGQTNTEAFF. The CDR3, as DNA: TGTGCCTGGGAGACGGGGCAGACCAACACTGAAGCTTTCTTT.